The present T cell receptor beta chain was sequenced within a study of blood T cell repertoires in COVID-19. Study summary: COVID-19 samples, acute and convalescent, were from the United States, Italy and Spain.

Cohorts were based on clinical histories the participants reported. Two negative PCRs, clearance, or symptom resolution characterized the recovered Cohort 3 donors. As processed by the authors: Amplified reference gene primers provided the basis for estimating nucleated cell counts. TCRdb keeps only in-frame clones here, not all; method: immunoSEQ multiplex PCR. That table is the source of V, J and clone size, and D and trimming were worked out from the DNA. This table holds a few hundred thousand clones, 75% to 90% found once. The CDR3 consists of 14 residues. V was clipped by 0 bases and J by 10 bases, with 16 bases between them. Germline CDR1 and CDR2: GTSNPN and SVGIG (reference sequence).

The sequence was collected from a man aged 35 to 55 who had recovered from COVID-19. The gene calls are TRBV30 and TRBJ2-1; perhaps TRBD2 as D (6 bases). Sequencing was done on a sample of PBMCs or T cells enriched from blood (not recorded which). DNA for the CDR3: TGTGCCTGGAGTGTCGGAGGGTCCAGTCGGGAGCAGTTCTTC. It yields the protein CAWSVGGSSREQFF.